The 4 T cell receptor beta chains in this list originate from one sample, sequenced in a study of early T cells in non-severe SARS-CoV-2 infection. TCRdb reprocessed the 5' RACE reads via MiXCR and lists one record per CDR3 protein. The sample records fewer than 85,000 distinct CDR3 sequences, around 12% being singletons. Sequencing was carried out using whole blood. The receptors come from an adult who was a healthcare worker with PCR-confirmed SARS-CoV-2 infection or an uninfected control (not recorded which).

Many counts were recorded for this clonotype. The chain recombines TRBV12-3 or TRBV12-4 with TRBJ2-3; TRBD1 agrees at 9 bases. The CDR3 extends over 16 amino acids. Trimming cost V 6 bases and J 0 bases; bases outside gene matches: 7. The CDR3 DNA sequence: TGTGCCAGCAGGACCCGGGGACAGGGCAGCACAGATACGCAGTATTTT. It yields the protein CASRTRGQGSTDTQYF.

This clonotype was detected many times. At one end, the junction sequence differs from germline, possibly due to a read error. The CDR3 sequence: CSARDRINSGNTIYF. The CDR3 nucleotides read TGCAGTGCAAGAGACAGGATCAACTCTGGAAACACCATATATTTT. V gene TRBV20-1 combines with J gene TRBJ1-3; D may be TRBD1 (6 bases). The CDR3 runs to 15 residues. Germline V gene lookup returns CDR1 DFQATT and CDR2 SNEGSKA (reference sequence).

This clonotype was counted many times. The DNA of the CDR3 is TGTGCCAGCAGCGGGGCGGGTGCCTACAATGAGCAGTTCTTC. The encoded protein is CASSGAGAYNEQFF. This rearrangement joins TRBV6-6 to TRBJ2-1; D might be TRBD1 or TRBD2, each matching 5 bases. This CDR3 contains 14 residues. V was clipped by 6 bases and J by 2 bases, with 11 bases between them. CDR1 and CDR2 from the germline V gene are MNHNY and SVGAGI (reference sequence).

This clonotype showed up many times. This rearrangement joins TRBV29-1 to TRBJ2-7; D is possibly TRBD2 (6 bases). The CDR3 spans 12 residues. Germline CDR1 SQVTM, CDR2 ANQGSEA. Trimming pared 4 bases from V and 5 bases from J, leaving 12 bases between. CDR3: CSVAASANEQYF. The CDR3 nucleotides read TGCAGCGTTGCGGCTAGCGCAAACGAGCAGTACTTC.